These T cell receptor beta chains were read from a single sample in a study of T-cell reconstitution after alpha-beta-depleted transplantation in children. One entry per CDR3 protein results from TCRdb running MiXCR on the PCR reads. The table has 350,000 to 500,000 distinct CDR3 sequences, around two fifths seen once; the top ten hold 27%. This sample comprised PBMCs, obtained before TCRalphabeta/CD19-depleted stem cell transplant. The receptors here all came from a girl aged 2 to 10 with aplastic anemia, due to receive a stem cell transplant. Each CDR3 is given with its conserved first and last residue. Fields, in order: CDR3 length, J gene, D gene, clone size, V gene, CDR3 protein, CDR3 DNA. The D gene is left open where the match is weak. A row's size may be missing; if present it is once, few, many or a size class.

16 | TRBJ2-7 | TRBD2 | - | TRBV29-1 | CSVVGERETGRYEQYF | TGCAGCGTTGTGGGCGAGCGGGAGACCGGCCGCTACGAGCAGTACTTC
15 | TRBJ2-3 | - | few | TRBV12-3/TRBV12-4 | CASRSRTGLPDTQYF | TGTGCCAGCAGATCCCGTACAGGGTTACCAGATACGCAGTATTTT
17 | TRBJ2-1 | TRBD2 | - | TRBV9 | CASSGPLGGSSYNEQFF | TGTGCCAGCAGCGGGCCCCTAGGCGGGAGCTCCTACAATGAGCAGTTCTTC
11 | TRBJ1-1 | - | many | TRBV20-1 | CSASRNTEAFF | TGCAGTGCTAGCAGGAACACTGAAGCTTTCTTT
13 | TRBJ2-3 | - | - | TRBV20-1 | CSASAGGPDTQYF | TGCAGTGCTAGCGCCGGGGGCCCAGATACGCAGTATTTT
13 | TRBJ1-2 | - | - | TRBV7-9 | CASGARDIEGYTF | TGTGCCAGTGGGGCCAGGGACATCGAGGGCTACACCTTC
13 | TRBJ2-1 | - | many | TRBV29-1 | CSVGWEWSNEQFF | TGCAGCGTTGGGTGGGAATGGTCCAATGAGCAGTTCTTC
16 | TRBJ2-3 | TRBD1 | many | TRBV7-2 | CASSPGQGAPVDTQYF | TGTGCCAGCAGCCCGGGACAGGGGGCGCCCGTTGATACGCAGTATTTT
16 | TRBJ2-3 | TRBD1 | - | TRBV29-1 | CSVEGAQGQGLDTQYF | TGCAGCGTTGAAGGTGCTCAAGGACAGGGATTAGATACGCAGTATTTT
14 | TRBJ2-1 | - | once | TRBV9 | CASSVDRQLNEQFF | TGTGCCAGCAGCGTAGATAGACAACTCAATGAGCAGTTCTTC
15 | TRBJ2-4 | TRBD1 | - | TRBV28 | CASSFLQGAKNIQYF | TGTGCCAGCAGTTTTTTACAGGGGGCCAAAAACATTCAGTACTTC
14 | TRBJ2-7 | - | - | TRBV5-4 | CASGLRGPSYEQYF | TGTGCCAGCGGGCTTCGGGGGCCCTCCTACGAGCAGTACTTC
20 | TRBJ1-1 | TRBD1 | - | TRBV9 | CASSVGLSGTGGRANTEAFF | TGTGCCAGCAGCGTAGGTTTGTCGGGGACAGGCGGGAGAGCAAACACTGAAGCTTTCTTT
16 | TRBJ1-4 | TRBD1 | - | TRBV7-6 | CASSSERGPLNEKLFF | TGTGCCAGCAGCTCGGAAAGGGGGCCGCTTAATGAAAAACTGTTTTTT